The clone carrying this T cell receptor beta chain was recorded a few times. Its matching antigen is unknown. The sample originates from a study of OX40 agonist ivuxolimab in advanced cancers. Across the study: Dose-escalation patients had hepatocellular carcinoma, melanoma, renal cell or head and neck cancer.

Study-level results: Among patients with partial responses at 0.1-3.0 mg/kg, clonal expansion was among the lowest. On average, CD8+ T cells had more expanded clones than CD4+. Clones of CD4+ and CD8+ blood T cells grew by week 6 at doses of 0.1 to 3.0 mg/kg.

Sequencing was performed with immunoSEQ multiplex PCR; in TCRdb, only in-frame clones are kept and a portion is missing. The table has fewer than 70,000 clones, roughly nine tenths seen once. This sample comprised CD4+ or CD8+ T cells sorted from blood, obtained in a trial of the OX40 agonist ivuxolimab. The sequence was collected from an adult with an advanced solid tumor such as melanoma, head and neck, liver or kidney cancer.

In DNA, the CDR3 is TGTGCCAGCAGCTTAGACTCCGGAGGCTACACCTTC. It specifies CASSLDSGGYTF. The chain is built from TRBV7-2 and TRBJ1-2; D gene ambiguous. This CDR3 is 12 amino acids long. The V end lost 1 base, the J end lost 8 bases, and 8 bases lay between the germline ends. The germline gives CDR1 SGHTA, CDR2 FQGNSA. The full variable domain, rest sourced from reference TRBV7-2 and TRBJ1-2, is GAGVSQSPSNKVTEKGKDVELRCDPISGHTALYWYRQSLGQGLEFLIYFQGNSAPDKSGLPSDRFSAERTGGSVSTLTIQRTQQEDSAVYLCASSLDSGGYTFGSGTRLTVV.